The 8 T cell receptor beta chains below all came from one sample that was sequenced in a study of blood T cell repertoires in COVID-19. Assay: immunoSEQ multiplex PCR; the TCRdb copy retains only in-frame clones and omits some. The table shows more than 200,000 clones, with 88% occurring only once. The sample comprised peripheral blood. The receptors originated from a man older than 75 with acute or convalescent COVID-19.

Regarding this clone: Other DNA sequences in this sample translate to the same CDR3. The chain recombines TRBV7-2 with TRBJ1-3, with D unresolved. Germline loops: CDR1 SGHTA, CDR2 FQGNSA. Deletions cut 1 base from V and 0 bases from J, with 7 bases between. This CDR3 contains 15 residues. The CDR3 loop is CASSLGRGSGNTIYF. Here the CDR3 DNA reads TGTGCCAGCAGCTTAGGGCGGGGCTCTGGAAACACCATATATTTT. Supplemented by reference TRBV7-2 and TRBJ1-3, the full variable domain reads GAGVSQSPSNKVTEKGKDVELRCDPISGHTALYWYRQSLGQGLEFLIYFQGNSAPDKSGLPSDRFSAERTGGSVSTLTIQRTQQEDSAVYLCASSLGRGSGNTIYFGEGSWLTVV.

J is TRBJ2-1 and V is TRBV7-8; D is possibly TRBD1 (6 bases). V shed 3 bases and J shed 4 bases, with 7 bases lying between them. This CDR3 contains 13 residues. In germline, CDR1 is SGHVS, CDR2 FQNEAQ. The chain's CDR3 is CASSLDRYNEQFF. CDR3 DNA: TGTGCCAGCAGCTTGGACAGATACAATGAGCAGTTCTTC.

The rearrangement uses TRBV5-1 and TRBJ2-2, with TRBD2 matching 8 bases. With 0 bases clipped from V and 6 bases from J, the junction kept 1 base outside the gene matches. The germline V gene encodes CDR1 SGHRS and CDR2 YFSETQ. CDR3 length equals 14 residues. CDR3 protein: CASSLVAGPGELFF. The CDR3, as DNA: TGCGCCAGCAGCTTGGTAGCGGGGCCCGGGGAGCTGTTTTTT.

The gene calls are TRBV18 and TRBJ1-2, with a possible D match to TRBD1 (6 bases). Germline V gene data show CDR1 as KGHSH and CDR2 as LQKENI. The CDR3 has 15 amino acids. Trimming removed 1 base from V and 8 bases from J, with 17 bases in between. In DNA form, the CDR3 reads TGTGCCAGCTCACCACGGGGACAAGGGCTGGGAGGCTACACCTTC. Residues: CASSPRGQGLGGYTF.

The chain uses TRBV15 and TRBJ1-3; D remains unclear. The CDR3 totals 15 residues. From germline, CDR1 is LNHNV and CDR2 YYDKDF (reference sequence). V was shortened by 2 bases and J by 0 bases, with 8 bases between the two germline ends. CDR3: CATSRRTNSGNTIYF. The CDR3 DNA sequence: TGTGCCACCAGCAGAAGAACAAACTCTGGAAACACCATATATTTT.

This chain joins TRBV28 and TRBJ1-2; D perhaps matches TRBD1 (5 bases). Germline CDR1 MDHEN, CDR2 SYDVKM. The CDR3 covers 13 residues. Trimming removed 4 bases at V and 4 bases at J, with 10 bases between. CDR3 in amino acids: CASSSDSSYGYTF. The CDR3, as DNA: TGTGCCAGCAGTTCAGACAGCTCCTATGGCTACACCTTC.

As DNA, the CDR3 is TGTGCCATCAGTGAGATACCGGGACAGGGCTACAATGAGCAGTTCTTC. This translates into CAISEIPGQGYNEQFF. This rearrangement joins TRBV10-3 to TRBJ2-1; TRBD1 agrees at 9 bases. From germline, CDR1 is ENHRY and CDR2 SYGVKD. The ends lost 2 bases at V and 3 bases at J; junction bases unmatched: 5. The CDR3 covers 16 residues.

The J gene is TRBJ2-1, the V gene TRBV10-3; weak D call: TRBD2 (7 bases). CDR3 length: 16 amino acids. Trimming took 3 bases from V and 2 from J, leaving 14 bases between them. Germline V lookup: CDR1 ENHRY, CDR2 SYGVKD. The CDR3 DNA reads as TGTGCCATCAGTGACAAAACAGGGACTACCTACAATGAGCAGTTCTTC. Translated, it gives CAISDKTGTTYNEQFF.